Only a few counts were recorded for the clone carrying this T cell receptor (beta chain). Its antigen remains unknown. The data derive from a study of T-cell memory formation after mild COVID-19. At the level of the study: Most TCR clusters belonged to a single donor. Study-level results: Clones shrinking from day 15 to 85 showed even CD4/CD8 mixes; later expanders tilted CD4+. Mainly CM and EM harbored the contracting CD4+ clones; mainly EMRA harbored the CD8+ ones.

From the 5' RACE reads, TCRdb called clonotypes with MiXCR, one entry per CDR3 protein. The top ten clones hold 3.5% of a sample with approximately 240,000 distinct CDR3 sequences, 16% of them seen once. This CDR3 region has 14 residues. From germline, CDR1 is ENHRY and CDR2 SYGVKD. V trimming: 8 bases; J trimming: 5 bases; junction bases outside the gene matches: 1. The chain links TRBV10-3 to TRBJ2-3, with TRBD2 matching over 16 bases. Sequences were obtained from PBMCs or a T cell subset sorted from them (not recorded which). The receptor was isolated from a man aged 18 to 29 who had mild COVID-19 (a few samples of this study predate the infection). Cell type and time point are not known. CDR3 protein: CAIGTSGGVDTQYF. In nucleotides, the CDR3 is TGTGCCATCGGGACTAGCGGGGGGGTAGATACGCAGTATTTT.